This paragraph covers one T cell receptor (beta chain) sequence. The sample comes from a study of PD-1 blockade in classical Hodgkin lymphoma. TCRdb keeps only in-frame clones here, not all; method: immunoSEQ multiplex PCR. The table includes tens of thousands of clones, over 75% detected once. Described time point: cycle 4 day 1 (C4D1), after less than 7 weeks of nivolumab. Every patient relapsed after autologous stem cell transplantation, and brentuximab vedotin exposure varied. Researchers used magnetic negative selection to pull out pure CD4+ T cells from thawed PBMCs. Trimming removed 2 bases from V and 1 base from J, with 13 bases in between. The CDR3 is 16 amino acids. Germline loops: CDR1 SGHRS, CDR2 YFSETQ.

The rearrangement links TRBV5-1 to TRBJ2-1, with D perhaps TRBD1 (5 bases). This clonotype originated in a human donor with classical Hodgkin lymphoma. This material consisted of CD4+ T cells from blood, taken before the fourth cycle of nivolumab. CDR3 protein: CASSLFSQESYNEQFF. The CDR3 DNA follows: TGCGCCAGCAGCTTATTCTCACAGGAGTCCTACAATGAGCAGTTCTTC.